This TCR beta chain was retrieved from a study of control samples from healthy donors and cancer patients. V shed 4 bases, J shed 5 bases, and the junction held 6 bases outside the gene matches. Germline V lookup: CDR1 SGHTA, CDR2 FQGTGA. CDR3 length: 16 residues. Sequencing used immunoSEQ multiplex PCR; TCRdb keeps in-frame clones, though not all of them. Here the sample spans some 140,000 clones, just under 95% being singletons. Specimen: blood. This sequence was found in a man in his forties or fifties in good health. The chain uses TRBV7-3 and TRBJ2-2; 11 nucleotides align to TRBD2. In DNA form, the CDR3 reads TGTGCCAGCAGCTCACGACTAGCGGGGAAGACCGGGGAGCTGTTTTTT. Translated: CASSSRLAGKTGELFF. The complete variable domain, with remaining parts taken from reference TRBV7-3 and TRBJ2-2, reads GAGVSQTPSNKVTEKGKYVELRCDPISGHTALYWYRQSLGQGPEFLIYFQGTGAADDSGLPNDRFFAVRPEGSVSTLKIQRTERGDSAVYLCASSSRLAGKTGELFFGEGSRLTVL.